The 10 T cell receptor beta chains given below trace back to one sample, sequenced in a study of blood T cell repertoires in COVID-19. Sequencing used immunoSEQ multiplex PCR; TCRdb keeps in-frame clones, though not all of them. The sample has 95,000 to 100,000 clones, approximately 89% seen once. The sequenced material came from peripheral blood. The source is a woman aged 25 to 45 with acute or convalescent COVID-19.

J is TRBJ2-7 and V is TRBV9; a weak D match, TRBD2 (7 bases). The V gene's germline CDR1 is SGDLS and CDR2 YYNGEE. V lost 0 bases and J lost 2, with 12 bases in between. The CDR3 sequence is 15 residues long. CDR3 bases: TGTGCCAGCAGCGTAGGAGGGGGGGGACCCTACGAGCAGTACTTC. Its translation: CASSVGGGGPYEQYF.

The chain carries TRBV19 and TRBJ1-2; D unresolved. Germline CDR1 and CDR2: LNHDA and SQIVND (reference sequence). V was cut by 10 bases and J by 7 bases, with 22 bases left in between. This CDR3 spans 14 amino acids. This chain's CDR3 is CATKQTAGSSGYTF. Here the CDR3 DNA reads TGTGCCACCAAACAAACGGCGGGGTCGTCTGGCTACACCTTC.

The chain uses TRBV23-1 and TRBJ1-1, with D possibly matching TRBD1 (5 bases). TRBV23-1 is an ORF; its function is uncertain. V lost 2 bases, J lost 2 bases, and 9 bases lay in between. CDR3 length: 14 amino acids. In DNA, the CDR3 is TGCGCCAGCAGTCAAGCGGACAACAACACTGAAGCTTTCTTT. This gives the protein CASSQADNNTEAFF.

V gene TRBV5-1 combines with J gene TRBJ2-1; perhaps TRBD1 as D (7 bases). Germline loops: CDR1 SGHRS, CDR2 YFSETQ. The germline V and J ends were trimmed by 5 bases and 2 bases, with 11 bases remaining between them. The CDR3 is 14 amino acids. Here the CDR3 reads CASSQGGPYNEQFF. The CDR3 DNA reads TGCGCCAGCAGTCAGGGGGGCCCCTACAATGAGCAGTTCTTC.

The genes are TRBV28 and TRBJ1-1; possibly TRBD1 for D (5 bases). The germline V gene has CDR1 MDHEN and CDR2 SYDVKM. The CDR3 runs 11 residues. The V end was cut by 10 bases, the J end by 3 bases, with 9 bases between. In DNA, the CDR3 is TGTGCCATCCTCAGGGACACTGAAGCTTTCTTT. Protein: CAILRDTEAFF.

Here the CDR3 DNA reads TGTGCCAGCAGCTTAAGGTCGACTAGCGGTTTTAATGAGCAGTTCTTC. The encoded protein is CASSLRSTSGFNEQFF. The chain has TRBV7-3 and TRBJ2-1, with 9 bases aligning to TRBD2. The CDR3 is 16 residues long. V was pared by 1 base and J by 7 bases, with 8 bases of the junction left unmatched. The germline V gene has CDR1 SGHTA and CDR2 FQGTGA.

V usage is TRBV2 and J usage is TRBJ2-7; 11 positions match TRBD2. The CDR3 is 14 amino acids. J lost 6 bases, V lost 7 bases, and 8 bases had no gene match. Germline V CDR1 and CDR2: SNHLY, FYNNEI. In DNA form, the CDR3 reads TGTGCCAGCATTTTAGCGGGGGGGCGTTTCGAGCAGTACTTC. Residues: CASILAGGRFEQYF.

J is TRBJ2-1 and V is TRBV5-4; the match to TRBD1 covers 12 bases. The CDR3 covers 14 residues. Germline-derived CDR1 and CDR2 are SGHNT and YYREEE (reference sequence). With 4 bases clipped from V and 9 bases from J, the junction kept 5 bases outside the gene matches. The CDR3 protein is CASSGGTGGGEQFF. DNA for the CDR3: TGTGCCAGCAGCGGGGGGACAGGGGGCGGTGAGCAGTTCTTC.

The chain couples TRBV12-5 to TRBJ1-1; 7 bases map to TRBD1. CDR3 length equals 15 residues. Germline V gene data show CDR1 as LGHNT and CDR2 as FRNRAP. J gave up 5 bases and V 5 bases, and 11 bases lay outside the gene matches. In nucleotides, the CDR3 is TGTGCTAGTGGTCCCCCGGGACAGTTCGGAACTGAAGCTTTCTTT. Protein sequence: CASGPPGQFGTEAFF.

Many counts were recorded for this clone. The gene calls are TRBV7-8 and TRBJ1-2; possibly TRBD1 for D (5 bases). The V end lost 1 base, the J end lost 4 bases, and 16 bases lay between the germline ends. The CDR3 length is 16 residues. Per germline, CDR1 SGHVS and CDR2 FQNEAQ. This chain's CDR3 is CASSLVIIPGLYGYTF. The CDR3 DNA is TGTGCCAGCAGCTTAGTTATTATCCCGGGACTCTATGGCTACACCTTC.